The clone carrying this T cell receptor beta chain was counted a few times. Antigen: not known. The read finishes 3 residues shy of the CDR3 end, and the germline J gene is used to complete it. The data originate from a study of T cell clonality in common variable immunodeficiency. Findings and limits, study-wide: Fewer deletions and N-nucleotide insertions were reportedly seen in common variable immunodeficiency TCR beta sequences.

This CDR3 region has 17 residues. Germline values: CDR1 SGHVS, CDR2 FNYEAQ. V gave up 3 bases and J gave up 0 bases; unmatched junction bases: 5. Data came from immunoSEQ multiplex PCR; TCRdb stores just in-frame clones and leaves some out. The sample has roughly 42,000 clones, none seen only once; the top ten hold 5% to 6.5%. The sequencing input was peripheral blood mononuclear cells. The chain has TRBV7-6 and TRBJ2-7, with 13 bases that match TRBD2. The receptor's source is a human donor with common variable immunodeficiency. CDR3 sequence reads: CASSFTSGRDSSYEQYF. The sequenced part of the CDR3 DNA is TGTGCCAGCAGCTTTACTAGCGGGAGGGATAGCTCCTACGAG. The full variable domain, with the rest looked up from reference TRBV7-6 and TRBJ2-7, is GAGVSQSPRYKVTKRGQDVALRCDPISGHVSLYWYRQALGQGPEFLTYFNYEAQQDKSGLPNDRFSAERPEGSISTLTIQRTEQRDSAMYRCASSFTSGRDSSYEQYFGPGTRLTVT.